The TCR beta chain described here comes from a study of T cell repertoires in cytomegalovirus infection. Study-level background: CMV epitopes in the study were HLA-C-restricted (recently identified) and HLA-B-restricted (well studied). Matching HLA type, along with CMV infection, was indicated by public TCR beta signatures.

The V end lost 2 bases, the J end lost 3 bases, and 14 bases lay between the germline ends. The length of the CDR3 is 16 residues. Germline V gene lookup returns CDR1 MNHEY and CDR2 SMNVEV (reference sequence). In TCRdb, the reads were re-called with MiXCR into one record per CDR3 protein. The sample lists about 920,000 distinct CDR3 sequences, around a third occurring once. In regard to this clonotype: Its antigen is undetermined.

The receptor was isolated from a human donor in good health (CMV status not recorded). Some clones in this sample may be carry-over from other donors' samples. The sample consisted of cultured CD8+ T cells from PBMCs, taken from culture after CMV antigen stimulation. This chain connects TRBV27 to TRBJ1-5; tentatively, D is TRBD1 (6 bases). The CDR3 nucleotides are TGTGCCAGCAGTTTAACCGCGAGGGGGAACAATCAGCCCCAGCATTTT. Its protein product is CASSLTARGNNQPQHF.